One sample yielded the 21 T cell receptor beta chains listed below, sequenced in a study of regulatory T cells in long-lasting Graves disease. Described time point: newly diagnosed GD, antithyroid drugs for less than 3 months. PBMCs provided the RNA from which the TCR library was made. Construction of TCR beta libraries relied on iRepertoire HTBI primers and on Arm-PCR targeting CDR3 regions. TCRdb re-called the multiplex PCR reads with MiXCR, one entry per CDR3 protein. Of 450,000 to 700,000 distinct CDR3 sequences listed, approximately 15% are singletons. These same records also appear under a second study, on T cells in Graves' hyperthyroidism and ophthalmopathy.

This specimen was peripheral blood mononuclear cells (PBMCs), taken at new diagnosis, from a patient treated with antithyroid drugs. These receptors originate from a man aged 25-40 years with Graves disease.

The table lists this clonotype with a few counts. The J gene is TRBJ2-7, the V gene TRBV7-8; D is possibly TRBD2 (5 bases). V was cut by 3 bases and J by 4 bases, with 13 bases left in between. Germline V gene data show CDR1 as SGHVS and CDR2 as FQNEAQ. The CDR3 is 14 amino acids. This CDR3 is CASSFGRERYEQYF. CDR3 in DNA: TGTGCCAGCAGCTTTGGAAGGGAGAGGTACGAGCAGTACTTC.

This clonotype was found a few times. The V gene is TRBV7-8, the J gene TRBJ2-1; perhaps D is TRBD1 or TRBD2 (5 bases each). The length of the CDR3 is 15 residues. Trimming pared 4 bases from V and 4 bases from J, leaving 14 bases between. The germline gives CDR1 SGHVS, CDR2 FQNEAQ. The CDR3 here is CASSSRRGQYNEQFF. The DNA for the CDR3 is TGTGCCAGCAGCTCGAGACGGGGCCAGTACAATGAGCAGTTCTTC.

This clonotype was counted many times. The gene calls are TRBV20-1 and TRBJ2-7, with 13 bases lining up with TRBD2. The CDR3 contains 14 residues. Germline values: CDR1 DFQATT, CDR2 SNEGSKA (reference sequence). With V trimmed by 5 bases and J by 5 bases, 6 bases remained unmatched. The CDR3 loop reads CSALKTSGRNEQYF. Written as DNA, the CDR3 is TGCAGTGCTTTAAAGACTAGCGGGAGGAACGAGCAGTACTTC.

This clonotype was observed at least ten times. Written as DNA, the CDR3 is TGTGCCACCAGCAGAGATCGGGGACAGGGCCTCACTGAAGCTTTCTTT. Translated, it gives CATSRDRGQGLTEAFF. The rearrangement joins TRBV15 to TRBJ1-1; the match to TRBD1 covers 9 bases. Germline V gene sequence: CDR1 LNHNV, CDR2 YYDKDF (reference sequence). After removal of 0 bases from V and 4 bases from J, the junction contained 6 bases not matched to a gene. This CDR3 region has 16 residues. Together with reference TRBV15 and TRBJ1-1, the CDR3 gives the full variable domain: DAMVIQNPRYQVTQFGKPVTLSCSQTLNHNVMYWYQQKSSQAPKLLFHYYDKDFNNEADTPDNFQSRRPNTSFCFLDIRSPGLGDTAMYLCATSRDRGQGLTEAFFGQGTRLTVV.

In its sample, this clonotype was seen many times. Here the CDR3 reads CASRHGPGAFYNEQFF. The CDR3 DNA follows: TGTGCCAGCAGACACGGGCCAGGAGCTTTCTACAATGAGCAGTTCTTC. The gene calls are TRBV6-2 or TRBV6-3 and TRBJ2-1; D is unresolved. Looked up from germline, CDR1 is MNHEY and CDR2 is SVGEGT. The CDR3 spans 16 residues. V was clipped by 6 bases and J by 3 bases, with 18 bases between them.

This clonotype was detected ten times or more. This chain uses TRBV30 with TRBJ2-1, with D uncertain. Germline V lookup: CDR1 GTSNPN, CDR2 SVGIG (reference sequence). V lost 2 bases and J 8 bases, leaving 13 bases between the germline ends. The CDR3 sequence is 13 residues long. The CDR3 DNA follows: TGTGCCTGGAGTCCACTATTCGGCGATGAGCAGTTCTTC. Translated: CAWSPLFGDEQFF.

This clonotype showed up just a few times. CDR3 coding DNA: TGTGCCGGGGGACTAGCGGGAGGAACCGGGGAGCTGTTTTTT. It encodes CAGGLAGGTGELFF. The gene calls are TRBV19 and TRBJ2-2; 15 nucleotides line up with TRBD2. V shed 11 bases, J shed 5 bases, and the junction held 3 bases outside the gene matches. The CDR3 has 14 amino acids. Germline lookup yields CDR1 LNHDA and CDR2 SQIVND (reference sequence).

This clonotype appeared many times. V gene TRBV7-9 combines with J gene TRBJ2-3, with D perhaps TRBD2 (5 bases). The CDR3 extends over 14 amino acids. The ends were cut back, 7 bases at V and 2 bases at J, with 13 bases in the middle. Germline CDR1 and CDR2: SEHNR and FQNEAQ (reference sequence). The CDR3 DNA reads TGTGCCAGCAACGAGAGGGCGGACACAGATACGCAGTATTTT. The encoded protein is CASNERADTDTQYF.

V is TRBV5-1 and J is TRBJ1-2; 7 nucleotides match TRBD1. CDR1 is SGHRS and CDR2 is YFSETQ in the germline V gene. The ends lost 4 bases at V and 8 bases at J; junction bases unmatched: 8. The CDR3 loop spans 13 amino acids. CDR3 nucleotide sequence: TGCGCCAGCAGCCCAATAACAGGGGACGGCTACACCTTC. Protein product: CASSPITGDGYTF. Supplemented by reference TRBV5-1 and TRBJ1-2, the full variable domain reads KAGVTQTPRYLIKTRGQQVTLSCSPISGHRSVSWYQQTPGQGLQFLFEYFSETQRNKGNFPGRFSGRQFSNSRSEMNVSTLELGDSALYLCASSPITGDGYTFGSGTRLTVV.

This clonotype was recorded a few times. The CDR3 DNA reads as TGTGCCAGCTCCGTCAGCGCGCGAGGGGAGCAGTACTTC. This gives the protein CASSVSARGEQYF. The chain is built from TRBV6-1 and TRBJ2-7; tentative D call: TRBD2 (5 bases). This CDR3 has 13 residues. Germline-derived CDR1 and CDR2 are MNHNS and SASEGT. Trimming removed 8 bases at V and 7 bases at J, with 18 bases between.

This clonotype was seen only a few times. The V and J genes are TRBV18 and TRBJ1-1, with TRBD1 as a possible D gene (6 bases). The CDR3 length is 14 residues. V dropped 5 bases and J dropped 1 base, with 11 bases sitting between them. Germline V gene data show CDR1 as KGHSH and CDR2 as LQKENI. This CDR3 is CASSSGTTNTEAFF. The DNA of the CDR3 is TGTGCCAGCTCATCCGGGACAACGAACACTGAAGCTTTCTTT.

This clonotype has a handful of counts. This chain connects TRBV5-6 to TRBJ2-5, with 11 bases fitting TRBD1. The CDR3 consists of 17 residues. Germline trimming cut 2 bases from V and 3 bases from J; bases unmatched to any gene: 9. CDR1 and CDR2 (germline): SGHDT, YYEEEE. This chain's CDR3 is CASSFSYGQGAKETQYF. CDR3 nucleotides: TGTGCCAGCAGCTTTTCTTACGGACAGGGGGCTAAAGAGACCCAGTACTTC.

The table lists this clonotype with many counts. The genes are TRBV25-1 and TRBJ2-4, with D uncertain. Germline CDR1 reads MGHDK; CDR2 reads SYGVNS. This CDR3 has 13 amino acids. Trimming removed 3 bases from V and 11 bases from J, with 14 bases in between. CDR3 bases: TGTGCCAGCAGTGACCCTATTATCGCCCTTCAGTACTTC. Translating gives CASSDPIIALQYF.

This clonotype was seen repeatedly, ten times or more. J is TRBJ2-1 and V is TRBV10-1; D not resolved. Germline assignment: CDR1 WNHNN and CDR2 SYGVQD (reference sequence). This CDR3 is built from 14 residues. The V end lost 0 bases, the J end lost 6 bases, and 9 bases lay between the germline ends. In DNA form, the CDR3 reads TGCGCCAGCAGTGAGTCTCTGACGGGCAATGAGCAGTTCTTC. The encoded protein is CASSESLTGNEQFF.

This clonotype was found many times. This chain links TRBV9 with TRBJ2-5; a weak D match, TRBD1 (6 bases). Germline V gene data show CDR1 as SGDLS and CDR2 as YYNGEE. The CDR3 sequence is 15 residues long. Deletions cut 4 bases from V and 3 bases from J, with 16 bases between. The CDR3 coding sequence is TGTGCCAGCAGCTACCTAACCGGGACAAAAGAGACCCAGTACTTC. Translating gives CASSYLTGTKETQYF.

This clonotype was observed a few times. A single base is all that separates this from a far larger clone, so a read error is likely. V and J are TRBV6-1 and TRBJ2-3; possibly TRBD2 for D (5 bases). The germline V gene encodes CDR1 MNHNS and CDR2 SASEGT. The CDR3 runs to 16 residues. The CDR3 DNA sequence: TGCGCCAGCAGCTTGGAACAGAGGGCGCGTGCAGATACGCAGTATTTT. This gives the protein CASSLEQRARADTQYF.

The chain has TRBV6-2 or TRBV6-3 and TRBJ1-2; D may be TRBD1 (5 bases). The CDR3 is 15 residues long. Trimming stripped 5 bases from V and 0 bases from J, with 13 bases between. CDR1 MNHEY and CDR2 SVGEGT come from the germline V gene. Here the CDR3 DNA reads TGTGCCAGCAGTCCCAACAGGACCCCTAACTATGGCTACACCTTC. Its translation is CASSPNRTPNYGYTF.

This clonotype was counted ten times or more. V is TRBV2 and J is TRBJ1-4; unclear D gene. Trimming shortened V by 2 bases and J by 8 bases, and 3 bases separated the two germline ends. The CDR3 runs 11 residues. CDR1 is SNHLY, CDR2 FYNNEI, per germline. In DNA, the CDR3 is TGTGCCAGCAGTGAATCCGAAAAACTGTTTTTT. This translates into CASSESEKLFF.

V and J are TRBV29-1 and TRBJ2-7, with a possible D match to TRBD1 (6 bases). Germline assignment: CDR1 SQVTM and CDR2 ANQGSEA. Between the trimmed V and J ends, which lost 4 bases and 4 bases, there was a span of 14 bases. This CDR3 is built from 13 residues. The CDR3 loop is CSVGGRMFYEQYF. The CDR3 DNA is TGCAGCGTTGGGGGGCGGATGTTTTACGAGCAGTACTTC.

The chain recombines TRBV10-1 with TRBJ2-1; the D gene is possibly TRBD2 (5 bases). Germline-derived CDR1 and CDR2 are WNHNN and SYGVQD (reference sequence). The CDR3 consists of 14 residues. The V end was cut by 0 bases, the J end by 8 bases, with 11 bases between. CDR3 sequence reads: CASSESPSADEQFF. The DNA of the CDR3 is TGCGCCAGCAGTGAGTCACCCTCAGCGGATGAGCAGTTCTTC.

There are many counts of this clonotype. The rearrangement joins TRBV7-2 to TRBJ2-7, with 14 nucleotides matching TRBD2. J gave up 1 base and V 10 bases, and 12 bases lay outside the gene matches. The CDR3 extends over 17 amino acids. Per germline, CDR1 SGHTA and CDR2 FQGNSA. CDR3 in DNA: TGTGCCACTCAAGGCGGACTAGCGGGAGGTCTGTCCTACGAGCAGTACTTC. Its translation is CATQGGLAGGLSYEQYF.